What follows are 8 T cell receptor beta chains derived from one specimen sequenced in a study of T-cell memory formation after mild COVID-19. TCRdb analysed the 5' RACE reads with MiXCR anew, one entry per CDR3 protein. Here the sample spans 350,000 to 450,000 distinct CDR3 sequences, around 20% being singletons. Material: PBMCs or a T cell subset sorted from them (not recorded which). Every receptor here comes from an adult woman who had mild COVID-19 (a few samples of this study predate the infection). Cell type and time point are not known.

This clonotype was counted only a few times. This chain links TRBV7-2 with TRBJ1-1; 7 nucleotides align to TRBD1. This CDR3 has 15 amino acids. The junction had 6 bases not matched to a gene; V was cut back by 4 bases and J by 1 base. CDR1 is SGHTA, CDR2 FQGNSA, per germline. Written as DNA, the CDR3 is TGTGCCAGCAGCTACCGACAGGGAGCGAACACTGAAGCTTTCTTT. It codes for CASSYRQGANTEAFF.

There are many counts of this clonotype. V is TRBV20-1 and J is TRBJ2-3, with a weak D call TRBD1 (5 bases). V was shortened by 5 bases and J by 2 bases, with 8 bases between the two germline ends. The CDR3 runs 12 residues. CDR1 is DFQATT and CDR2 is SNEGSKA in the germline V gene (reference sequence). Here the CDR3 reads CSAARDTDTQYF. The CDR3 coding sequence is TGCAGTGCTGCCAGGGACACAGATACGCAGTATTTT.

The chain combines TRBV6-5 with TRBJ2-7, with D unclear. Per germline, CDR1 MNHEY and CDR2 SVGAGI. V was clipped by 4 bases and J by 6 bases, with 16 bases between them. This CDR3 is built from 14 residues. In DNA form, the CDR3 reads TGTGCCAGCAGTTCCCCCCCCGGGCACCGCGAGCAGTACTTC. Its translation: CASSSPPGHREQYF.

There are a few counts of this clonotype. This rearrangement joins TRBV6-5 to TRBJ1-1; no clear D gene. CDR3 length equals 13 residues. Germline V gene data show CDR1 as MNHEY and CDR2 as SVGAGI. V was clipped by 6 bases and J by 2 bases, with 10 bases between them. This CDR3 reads CASRREINTEAFF. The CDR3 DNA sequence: TGTGCCAGCAGGAGAGAGATAAACACTGAAGCTTTCTTT.

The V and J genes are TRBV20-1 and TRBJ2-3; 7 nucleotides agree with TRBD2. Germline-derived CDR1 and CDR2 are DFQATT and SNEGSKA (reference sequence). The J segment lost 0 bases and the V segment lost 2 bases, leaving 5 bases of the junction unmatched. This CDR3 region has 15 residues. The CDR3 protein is CSARSAGISTDTQYF. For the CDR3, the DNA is TGCAGTGCTAGATCAGCGGGGATTAGCACAGATACGCAGTATTTT.

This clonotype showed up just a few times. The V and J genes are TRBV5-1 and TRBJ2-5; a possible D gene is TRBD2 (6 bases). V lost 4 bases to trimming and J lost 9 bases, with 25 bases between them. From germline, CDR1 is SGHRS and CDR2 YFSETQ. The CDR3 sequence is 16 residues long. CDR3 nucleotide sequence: TGCGCCAGCAGCCTAGGGCTAGCGCCAAGAGACGGGGCCCAGTACTTC. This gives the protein CASSLGLAPRDGAQYF.

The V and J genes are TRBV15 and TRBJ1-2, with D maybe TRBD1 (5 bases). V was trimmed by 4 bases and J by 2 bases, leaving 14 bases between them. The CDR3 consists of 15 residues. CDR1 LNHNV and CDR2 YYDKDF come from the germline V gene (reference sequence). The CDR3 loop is CATSKGREANYGYTF. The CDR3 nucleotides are TGTGCCACCAGCAAGGGGAGGGAGGCCAACTATGGCTACACCTTC. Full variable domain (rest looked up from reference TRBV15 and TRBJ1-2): DAMVIQNPRYQVTQFGKPVTLSCSQTLNHNVMYWYQQKSSQAPKLLFHYYDKDFNNEADTPDNFQSRRPNTSFCFLDIRSPGLGDTAMYLCATSKGREANYGYTFGSGTRLTVV.

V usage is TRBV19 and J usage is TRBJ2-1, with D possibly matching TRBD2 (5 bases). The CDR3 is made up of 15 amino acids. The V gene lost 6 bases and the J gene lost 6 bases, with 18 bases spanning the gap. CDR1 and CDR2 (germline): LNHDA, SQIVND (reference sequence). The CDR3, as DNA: TGTGCCAGTAGCCCTACTGGGAGATCGCTCAATGAGCAGTTCTTC. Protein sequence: CASSPTGRSLNEQFF.